The present TCR beta chain was sequenced within a study of regulatory T cells in long-lasting Graves disease. Time point specified: newly diagnosed GD, antithyroid drugs for less than 3 months. The TCR library was made from RNA extracted from PBMCs. Recruitment took place at an endocrinology department in Xi'an, China. This clonotype was counted at least ten times. Its antigen is as yet unknown. HTBI primers from iRepertoire and Arm-PCR of CDR3 regions yielded the TCR beta libraries. TCRdb fed the multiplex PCR reads into MiXCR, producing one record per CDR3 protein. Of 250,000 or so distinct CDR3 sequences detected, 20% to 25% appear once; the ten largest clones hold about 14%. The CDR3 covers 12 residues. V dropped 7 bases and J dropped 2; count of bases not matched to a gene: 5. Looked up from germline, CDR1 is DFQATT and CDR2 is SNEGSKA (reference sequence). Study findings and constraints: Comparison showed that persistent patients shared more public clonotypes (about 2,600) than new patients (nearly 1,000). TRBV28, TRBJ1-2 and TRBJ2-5 emerged as the favored segments in persistent disease.

The sample was peripheral blood mononuclear cells (PBMCs), taken at new diagnosis, from a patient treated with antithyroid drugs. The TCR sequence derives from a female donor with Graves disease. The chain has TRBV20-1 and TRBJ2-7, with TRBD2 identical over 7 bases. DNA of the CDR3: TGCAGTGGAGGGGAGGGAACCTACGAGCAGTACTTC. Its protein product is CSGGEGTYEQYF.